This record looks at one T cell receptor (beta chain) sequence and its context. Sequencing was performed with immunoSEQ multiplex PCR; in TCRdb, only in-frame clones are kept and a portion is missing. In the table there are about 190,000 clones, less than 85% of which are singletons. This specimen belongs to a study of blood T cell repertoires in COVID-19. Germline V gene sequence: CDR1 SQVTM, CDR2 ANQGSEA. The CDR3 sequence is 15 residues long. Trimming at V came to 8 bases and at J to 5 bases, leaving 14 bases not matched to a gene. The specimen sequenced was peripheral blood. The receptor was isolated from a woman in her forties or fifties with acute or convalescent COVID-19. The chain is built from TRBV29-1 and TRBJ2-1; 8 bases are a match to TRBD1. Here the CDR3 DNA reads TGCAGCTTTAAAAACAGACAGGGGATAAACAATGAGCAGTTCTTC. This encodes CSFKNRQGINNEQFF.